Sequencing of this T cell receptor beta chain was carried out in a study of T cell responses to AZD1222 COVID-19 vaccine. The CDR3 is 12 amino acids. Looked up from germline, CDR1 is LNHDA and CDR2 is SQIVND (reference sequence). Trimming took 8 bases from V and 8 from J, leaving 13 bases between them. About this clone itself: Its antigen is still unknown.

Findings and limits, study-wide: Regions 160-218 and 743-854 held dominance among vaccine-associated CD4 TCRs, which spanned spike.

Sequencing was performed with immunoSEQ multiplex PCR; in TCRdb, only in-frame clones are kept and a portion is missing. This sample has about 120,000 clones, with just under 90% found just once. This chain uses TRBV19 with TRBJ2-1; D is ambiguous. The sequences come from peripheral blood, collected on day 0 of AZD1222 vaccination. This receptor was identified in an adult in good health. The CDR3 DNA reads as TGTGCCAGTGACGATAGGGAACATGAGCAGTTCTTC. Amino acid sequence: CASDDREHEQFF.